One sample yielded the 11 T cell receptor beta chains listed below, sequenced in a study of CD8 T cells in ankylosing spondylitis. TCRdb used MiXCR to reprocess the 5' RACE reads, holding one entry per CDR3 protein. The sample has fewer than 200,000 distinct CDR3 sequences; 15% to 20% are singletons. The sample taken for sequencing was blood, either unsorted or a sorted T cell fraction (not recorded which). These receptors originate from a male donor under 30 with ankylosing spondylitis or in good health (not recorded which).

This clonotype was observed at least ten times. The chain uses TRBV20-1 and TRBJ2-7; TRBD1 matches at 7 bases. This CDR3 spans 13 amino acids. After removal of 6 bases from V and 3 bases from J, the junction contained 8 bases not matched to a gene. Germline loops: CDR1 DFQATT, CDR2 SNEGSKA (reference sequence). CDR3: CSACKDRYYEQYF. The CDR3 nucleotides are TGCAGTGCGTGTAAGGACAGGTACTACGAGCAGTACTTC.

This clonotype was counted ten times or more. V is TRBV7-3 and J is TRBJ2-1, with D perhaps TRBD2 (8 bases). Between the trimmed V and J ends, which lost 2 bases and 8 bases, there was a span of 13 bases. Germline-derived CDR1 and CDR2 are SGHTA and FQGTGA. The CDR3 has 14 amino acids. For the CDR3, the DNA is TGTGCCAGCAGCTTAGCGGGAGGACAGGATGAGCAGTTCTTC. Protein sequence: CASSLAGGQDEQFF. The full variable domain, completed using reference TRBV7-3 and TRBJ2-1, is GAGVSQTPSNKVTEKGKYVELRCDPISGHTALYWYRQSLGQGPEFLIYFQGTGAADDSGLPNDRFFAVRPEGSVSTLKIQRTERGDSAVYLCASSLAGGQDEQFFGPGTRLTVL.

This rearrangement joins TRBV18 to TRBJ2-1; 7 bases align to TRBD1. J gave up 4 bases and V 4 bases, and 13 bases lay outside the gene matches. Per the germline V gene, CDR1 is KGHSH and CDR2 is LQKENI. This CDR3 is 17 amino acids long. The CDR3 reads CASSRQTGHDLYNEQFF. CDR3 in DNA: TGTGCCAGCTCACGGCAGACAGGGCACGACTTGTACAATGAGCAGTTCTTC.

This clonotype appeared many times. The chain carries TRBV5-1 and TRBJ2-5, with 8 positions matching TRBD2. The length of the CDR3 is 14 residues. After removal of 0 bases from V and 4 bases from J, the junction contained 2 bases not matched to a gene. Germline V CDR1 and CDR2: SGHRS, YFSETQ. Written as DNA, the CDR3 is TGCGCCAGCAGCTTGGACCTAGCGGGAGAGACCCAGTACTTC. Protein: CASSLDLAGETQYF.

This clonotype has a handful of counts. This rearrangement joins TRBV19 to TRBJ2-1, with 14 bases aligning to TRBD2. Germline trimming cut 1 base from V and 9 bases from J; bases unmatched to any gene: 5. The germline V gene has CDR1 LNHDA and CDR2 SQIVND (reference sequence). The CDR3 covers 16 residues. The CDR3 DNA reads as TGTGCCAGTAGTATAGTTCGACTAGCGGGAGGGACTGAGCAGTTCTTC. Translating gives CASSIVRLAGGTEQFF.

This clonotype was picked up many times. This chain connects TRBV20-1 to TRBJ1-5; no definite D call. This CDR3 contains 14 residues. Germline CDR1 is DFQATT and CDR2 is SNEGSKA (reference sequence). The V end was cut by 1 base, the J end by 4 bases, with 11 bases between. The DNA of the CDR3 is TGCAGTGCTAGAGTCCCAATGGGGAATCAGCCCCAGCATTTT. Protein product: CSARVPMGNQPQHF.

This clonotype has a count of ten or more. V is TRBV10-3 and J is TRBJ2-3; D uncertain. This CDR3 region has 12 residues. Trimming pared 4 bases from V and 4 bases from J, leaving 6 bases between. Germline V CDR1 and CDR2: ENHRY, SYGVKD. The CDR3 coding sequence is TGTGCCATCAGTGGTGGGGCAGATACGCAGTATTTT. It encodes CAISGGADTQYF.

The chain couples TRBV29-1 to TRBJ2-1, with TRBD2 matching 8 bases. Per the germline V gene, CDR1 is SQVTM and CDR2 is ANQGSEA. The CDR3 length is 16 residues. V lost 5 bases to trimming and J lost 0 bases; unmatched junction nucleotides: 9. The CDR3, as DNA: TGCAGCGTTACTGGGACTAGTCATGGCTCCTACAATGAGCAGTTCTTC. Its translation: CSVTGTSHGSYNEQFF.

To note about this clonotype: The junction departs from the called germline gene at one end, perhaps through a read error. The rearrangement links TRBV24-1 to TRBJ2-2, with 8 nucleotides matching TRBD1. This CDR3 spans 17 amino acids. Germline lookup yields CDR1 KGHDR and CDR2 SFDVKD. The CDR3 region has the DNA TGTGCCACCAGTGATTTGCCCGGGACAGGACCTACCGGGGACCTGTTTTTT. It codes for CATSDLPGTGPTGDLFF.

This clonotype was picked up many times. This chain joins TRBV7-2 and TRBJ2-7; D gene uncertain. The V end was cut by 5 bases, the J end by 5 bases, with 13 bases between. This CDR3 comprises 13 residues. Germline CDR1 and CDR2: SGHTA and FQGNSA. CDR3 coding DNA: TGTGCCAGCAGCCGTGAACTCGGAAACGAGCAGTACGTC. Its protein is CASSRELGNEQYV.

This clonotype was detected ten times or more. The V and J genes are TRBV12-3 or TRBV12-4 and TRBJ1-2, with unresolved D. CDR3 length: 13 residues. The germline V and J ends were trimmed by 4 bases and 7 bases, with 13 bases remaining between them. The CDR3 protein is CASSSEGIGGYTF. The DNA for the CDR3 is TGTGCCAGCAGTTCTGAGGGTATCGGTGGCTACACCTTC.